Below, 19 T cell receptor beta chains from the same sample are listed, as sequenced in a study of T cells in Graves' hyperthyroidism and ophthalmopathy. It was RNA transcripts that yielded the amplified TCR beta CDR3 regions. A first-round RT-PCR of the TCR CDR3 used the HTBI primer set. MiXCR was run by TCRdb on the multiplex PCR reads, yielding one entry per CDR3 protein. This sample yields 400,000 to 600,000 distinct CDR3 sequences, of which roughly 20% are seen a single time; about 30% belongs to the top ten. Sample: blood. These receptors were obtained from a man in his late teens or twenties with Graves' hyperthyroidism.

This clonotype was found many times. Here the CDR3 reads CASSPRTGRHGYTF. DNA for the CDR3: TGTGCCAGCAGTCCGAGGACAGGGAGGCATGGCTACACCTTC. This chain joins TRBV12-3 or TRBV12-4 and TRBJ1-2, with 8 bases fitting TRBD1. The CDR3 covers 14 residues. Trimming took 5 bases from V and 6 from J; bases not matched to a gene: 8.

This clonotype was observed many times. The chain uses TRBV11-2 and TRBJ2-5, with 10 nucleotides matching TRBD2. Germline V gene sequence: CDR1 SGHAT, CDR2 FQNNGV. The CDR3 has 15 amino acids. Trimming removed 5 bases from V and 3 bases from J; junction bases left unmatched: 6. CDR3 nucleotides: TGTGCCAGCAGCCGAACCGGGACTAGCGAAGAGACCCAGTACTTC. Encoded protein: CASSRTGTSEETQYF. The whole variable domain, remainder taken from reference TRBV11-2 and TRBJ2-5, is EAGVAQSPRYKIIEKRQSVAFWCNPISGHATLYWYQQILGQGPKLLIQFQNNGVVDDSQLPKDRFSAERLKGVDSTLKIQPAKLEDSAVYLCASSRTGTSEETQYFGPGTRLLVL.

This clonotype has only a few counts. The rearrangement uses TRBV12-3 or TRBV12-4 and TRBJ2-5, with 14 nucleotides matching TRBD2. This CDR3 contains 17 residues. V lost 4 bases, J lost 5 bases, and 9 bases stayed unmatched. CDR3 amino acids: CASSSWTSGGSWETQYF. CDR3 in DNA: TGTGCCAGCAGTTCTTGGACTAGCGGGGGGTCCTGGGAGACCCAGTACTTC.

Many counts were recorded for this clonotype. The chain has TRBV6-1 and TRBJ1-1, with 9 bases fitting TRBD1. The germline V gene has CDR1 MNHNS and CDR2 SASEGT. This CDR3 region has 15 residues. Trimming cost V 6 bases and J 1 base; bases outside gene matches: 6. As DNA, the CDR3 is TGTGCCAGCAGAACCCACAGGGGGCGGAACACTGAAGCTTTCTTT. It yields the protein CASRTHRGRNTEAFF.

This clonotype was detected ten times or more. The rearrangement uses TRBV10-3 and TRBJ1-1; 11 bases map to TRBD1. The V segment lost 6 bases and the J segment 0 bases; nucleotides outside the gene matches: 9. The CDR3 totals 17 residues. Germline CDR1 and CDR2: ENHRY and SYGVKD. CDR3: CAIRSGTGGFMNTEAFF. The CDR3 nucleotides are TGTGCCATCAGATCCGGGACAGGGGGATTCATGAACACTGAAGCTTTCTTT.

This clonotype has only one observation. The J gene is TRBJ1-1, the V gene TRBV6-1; D possibly corresponds to TRBD1 (5 bases). In germline, CDR1 is MNHNS, CDR2 SASEGT. Trimming took off 4 bases at V and 5 bases at J, with 14 bases between the two ends. This CDR3 is built from 14 residues. The chain's CDR3 is CASSGQGEETEAFF. As DNA, the CDR3 is TGTGCCAGCAGTGGACAAGGGGAGGAGACTGAAGCTTTCTTT.

This clonotype appeared a few times. The J gene is TRBJ2-7, the V gene TRBV6-1; the D gene is possibly TRBD1 (6 bases). Germline V gene lookup returns CDR1 MNHNS and CDR2 SASEGT. V was cut by 6 bases and J by 2 bases, with 14 bases left in between. The CDR3 runs 14 residues. CDR3 loop: CASRPGQNTYEQYF. The CDR3 coding sequence is TGTGCCAGCAGGCCCGGACAGAATACCTACGAGCAGTACTTC.

In its sample, this clonotype was seen many times. V usage is TRBV12-3 or TRBV12-4 and J usage is TRBJ1-2; unclear D gene. Trimming shortened V by 5 bases and J by 4 bases, and 11 bases separated the two germline ends. The CDR3 has 13 amino acids. The CDR3 nucleotides are TGTGCCAGCAGTCCGGACGGTATCTATGGCTACACCTTC. As protein: CASSPDGIYGYTF.

This clonotype was found many times. This chain connects TRBV12-3 or TRBV12-4 to TRBJ1-1, with a weak D call TRBD1 (6 bases). The V end lost 6 bases, the J end lost 5 bases, and 16 bases lay between the germline ends. The CDR3 totals 14 residues. In DNA, the CDR3 is TGTGCCAGCAGACCCTCGGGGGCCGGGACTGAAGCTTTCTTT. Encoded protein: CASRPSGAGTEAFF.

In its sample, this clonotype was seen a few times. It may be a read error: a sequence one base away is much more abundant. The V call is TRBV12-3 or TRBV12-4, the J call TRBJ1-1, with TRBD1 matching 10 bases. The CDR3 loop spans 14 amino acids. In DNA form, the CDR3 reads TGTGCCAGCAGCCTCGGGACAGGGGTGGTTGAAGCTTGCTTT. Encoded protein: CASSLGTGVVEACF.

This clonotype showed up many times. The V gene is TRBV6-2 or TRBV6-3, the J gene TRBJ2-7, with 9 positions matching TRBD1. Germline V gene lookup returns CDR1 MNHEY and CDR2 SVGEGT. The junction had 15 bases not matched to a gene; V was cut back by 6 bases and J by 6 bases. This CDR3 has 16 residues. CDR3 loop: CASRPTGQGPSVEQYF. The CDR3 DNA sequence: TGTGCCAGCAGACCCACGGGACAGGGACCCTCTGTCGAGCAGTACTTC.

The table lists this clonotype with many counts. The gene calls are TRBV5-1 and TRBJ2-3, with D possibly being TRBD1 or TRBD2 (5 bases each). Germline-derived CDR1 and CDR2 are SGHRS and YFSETQ. Trimming pared 5 bases from V and 0 bases from J, leaving 7 bases between. This CDR3 has 13 residues. CDR3 sequence (DNA): TGCGCCAGCAGGGGGGTGAGCACAGATACGCAGTATTTT. Protein: CASRGVSTDTQYF.

This clonotype has a count of ten or more. The gene calls are TRBV19 and TRBJ1-1; D gene uncertain. CDR1 LNHDA and CDR2 SQIVND come from the germline V gene (reference sequence). This CDR3 is built from 13 residues. The ends were cut back, 3 bases at V and 5 bases at J, with 10 bases in the middle. CDR3 in amino acids: CASSMKGGTEAFF. The CDR3 DNA follows: TGTGCCAGTAGTATGAAGGGTGGAACTGAAGCTTTCTTT.

This clonotype has a handful of counts. V and J are TRBV12-3 or TRBV12-4 and TRBJ1-2; D perhaps matches TRBD1 (5 bases). The CDR3 runs to 12 residues. V was shortened by 7 bases and J by 7 bases, with 13 bases between the two germline ends. The chain's CDR3 is CASTIPGFGYTF. CDR3 in DNA: TGTGCCAGCACCATCCCAGGGTTTGGCTACACCTTC.

This clonotype was counted between two and nine times. V usage is TRBV12-3 or TRBV12-4 and J usage is TRBJ2-2, with D possibly being TRBD1 or TRBD2 (6 bases each). Trimming removed 6 bases at V and 4 bases at J, with 24 bases between. The CDR3 is 18 amino acids. This CDR3 reads CASRFLPSGAGTTGELFF. CDR3 coding DNA: TGTGCCAGCAGATTCCTCCCCTCGGGGGCCGGGACCACCGGGGAGCTGTTTTTT.

In this sample, this clonotype turned up many times. The J gene is TRBJ2-5, the V gene TRBV6-1, with 10 bases lining up with TRBD2. CDR3 length equals 13 residues. Germline loops: CDR1 MNHNS, CDR2 SASEGT. V gave up 6 bases and J gave up 5 bases; unmatched junction bases: 3. The CDR3 region has the DNA TGTGCCAGCAGCCAGGGACTAGCGGAGACCCAGTACTTC. This gives the protein CASSQGLAETQYF.

This chain uses TRBV4-1 with TRBJ2-2; D is unresolved. Germline V gene data show CDR1 as MGHRA and CDR2 as YSYEKL. The CDR3 sequence is 14 residues long. Deletions cut 1 base from V and 6 bases from J, with 9 bases between. DNA for the CDR3: TGCGCCAGCAGCCAAGTTTGGGTTCCCGGGGAGCTGTTTTTT. It is translated as CASSQVWVPGELFF.

The table lists this clonotype with many counts. The V call is TRBV9, the J call TRBJ2-7, with D perhaps matching TRBD1 (6 bases). The germline V and J ends were trimmed by 5 bases and 2 bases, with 14 bases remaining between them. CDR3 length: 14 residues. Germline V gives CDR1 SGDLS, CDR2 YYNGEE. CDR3 region: CASSETGLTYEQYF. The CDR3 DNA reads as TGTGCCAGCAGTGAAACAGGGCTAACCTACGAGCAGTACTTC.

The chain employs TRBV20-1 and TRBJ2-7; D call uncertain. V lost 6 bases and J lost 3, with 18 bases in between. Per the germline V gene, CDR1 is DFQATT and CDR2 is SNEGSKA (reference sequence). The CDR3 length is 14 residues. The CDR3 nucleotides are TGCAGTGCGCGCCCGGGCCTCAGGCGCTACGAGCAGTACTTC. Its protein is CSARPGLRRYEQYF.